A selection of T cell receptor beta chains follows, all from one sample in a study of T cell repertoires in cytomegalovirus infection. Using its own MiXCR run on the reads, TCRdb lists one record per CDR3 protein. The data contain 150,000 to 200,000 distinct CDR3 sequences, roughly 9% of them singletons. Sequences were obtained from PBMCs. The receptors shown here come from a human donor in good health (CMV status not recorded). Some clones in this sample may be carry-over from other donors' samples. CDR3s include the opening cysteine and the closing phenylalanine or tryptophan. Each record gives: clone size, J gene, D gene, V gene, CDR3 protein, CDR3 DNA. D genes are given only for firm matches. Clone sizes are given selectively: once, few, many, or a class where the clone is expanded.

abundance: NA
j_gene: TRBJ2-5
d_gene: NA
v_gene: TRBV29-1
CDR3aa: CSEMGLQETQYF
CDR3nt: TGCAGCGAGATGGGGCTCCAAGAGACCCAGTACTTC

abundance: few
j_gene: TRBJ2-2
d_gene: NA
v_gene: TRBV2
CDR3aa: CASRAGPGELFF
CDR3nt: TGTGCCAGCAGGGCAGGGCCCGGGGAGCTGTTTTTT

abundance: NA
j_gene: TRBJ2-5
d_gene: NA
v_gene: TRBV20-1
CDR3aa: CSARDLRETQYF
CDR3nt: TGCAGTGCTAGAGATCTCAGGGAGACCCAGTACTTC

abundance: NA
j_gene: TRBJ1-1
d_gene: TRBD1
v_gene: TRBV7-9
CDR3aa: CASSFDRVMNTEAFF
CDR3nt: TGTGCCAGCAGCTTCGACAGGGTAATGAACACTGAAGCTTTCTTT

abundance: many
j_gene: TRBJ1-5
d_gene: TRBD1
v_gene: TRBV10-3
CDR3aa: CAMGQGSNQPQHF
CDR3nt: TGTGCCATGGGACAGGGGTCGAATCAGCCCCAGCATTTT

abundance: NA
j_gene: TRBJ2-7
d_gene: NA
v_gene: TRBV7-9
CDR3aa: CASRRGVYEQYF
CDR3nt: TGTGCCAGCAGACGAGGGGTTTACGAGCAGTACTTC

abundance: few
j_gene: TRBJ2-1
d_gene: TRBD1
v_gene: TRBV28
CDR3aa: CASSLDRVGDEQFF
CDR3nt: TGTGCCAGCAGTTTGGACAGGGTGGGCGATGAGCAGTTCTTC

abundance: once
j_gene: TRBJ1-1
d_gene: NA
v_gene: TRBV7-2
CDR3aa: CASSDTYPGDRSTEAFF
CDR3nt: TGTGCCAGCAGCGACACATATCCGGGAGATAGAAGCACTGAAGCTTTCTTT

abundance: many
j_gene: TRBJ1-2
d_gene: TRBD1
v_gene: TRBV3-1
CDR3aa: CASSQRTGAFYGYTF
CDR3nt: TGTGCCAGCAGCCAACGGACAGGGGCCTTCTATGGCTACACCTTC

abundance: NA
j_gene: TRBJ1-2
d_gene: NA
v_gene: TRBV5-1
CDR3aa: CASSSDFGYGYTF
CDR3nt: TGCGCCAGCAGCTCTGACTTCGGCTATGGCTACACCTTC

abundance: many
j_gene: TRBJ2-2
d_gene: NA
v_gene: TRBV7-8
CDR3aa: CASSPGVGAGTGELFF
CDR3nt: TGTGCCAGCAGTCCCGGGGTGGGGGCGGGCACCGGGGAGCTGTTTTTT

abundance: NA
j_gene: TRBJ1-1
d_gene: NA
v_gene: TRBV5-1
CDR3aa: CASNWGTEAFF
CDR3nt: TGCGCCAGCAACTGGGGCACTGAAGCTTTCTTT

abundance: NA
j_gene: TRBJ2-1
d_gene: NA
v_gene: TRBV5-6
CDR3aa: CASSLWYTGRSYNEQFF
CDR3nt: TGTGCCAGCAGCTTGTGGTATACAGGGAGATCCTACAATGAGCAGTTCTTC

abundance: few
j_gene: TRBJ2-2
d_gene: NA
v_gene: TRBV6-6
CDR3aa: CATRSRQDSNTGELFF
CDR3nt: TGTGCCACCAGGTCAAGACAGGACAGCAACACCGGGGAGCTGTTTTTT

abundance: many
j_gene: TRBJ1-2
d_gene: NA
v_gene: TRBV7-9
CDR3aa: CASSPTNADTNYGYTF
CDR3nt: TGTGCCAGCAGCCCTACCAACGCTGACACGAACTATGGCTACACCTTC

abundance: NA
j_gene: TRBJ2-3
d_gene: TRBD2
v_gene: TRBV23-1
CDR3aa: CASSQSSSGRRSSTDTQYF
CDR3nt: TGCGCCAGCAGTCAATCGTCAAGCGGGAGGAGATCTAGCACAGATACGCAGTATTTT

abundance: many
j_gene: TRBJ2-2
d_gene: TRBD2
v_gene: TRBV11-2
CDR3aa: CASSLFGRGLTGELFF
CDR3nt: TGTGCCAGCAGCTTATTTGGGAGGGGACTCACCGGGGAGCTGTTTTTT

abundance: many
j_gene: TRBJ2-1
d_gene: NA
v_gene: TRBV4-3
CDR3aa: CASSQGFDAAHEQFF
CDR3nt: TGCGCCAGCAGCCAAGGATTCGACGCCGCCCATGAGCAGTTCTTC

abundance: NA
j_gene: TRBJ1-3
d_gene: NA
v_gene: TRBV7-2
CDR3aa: CASSLGQGGNTIYF
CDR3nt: TGTGCCAGCAGCTTAGGTCAGGGTGGAAACACCATATATTTT

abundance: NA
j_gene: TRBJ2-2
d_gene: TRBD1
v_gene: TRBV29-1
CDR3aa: CSARQGNGELFF
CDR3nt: TGCAGCGCTAGACAGGGGAACGGGGAGCTGTTTTTT

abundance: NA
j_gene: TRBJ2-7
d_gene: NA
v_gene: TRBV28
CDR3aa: CASTNLPQGIEQYF
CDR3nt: TGTGCCAGCACAAATCTGCCACAGGGAATCGAGCAGTACTTC

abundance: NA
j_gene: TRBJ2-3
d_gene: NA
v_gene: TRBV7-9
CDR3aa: CASSFRKGRPGTDTQYF
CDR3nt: TGTGCCAGCAGCTTCCGAAAGGGGAGGCCTGGCACAGATACGCAGTATTTT

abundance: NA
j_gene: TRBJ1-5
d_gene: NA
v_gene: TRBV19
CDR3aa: CASSTTGPNQPQHF
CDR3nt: TGTGCCAGTAGTACGACAGGACCCAATCAGCCCCAGCATTTT

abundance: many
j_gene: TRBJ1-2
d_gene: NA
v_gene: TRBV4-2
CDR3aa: CASSQDPSGAGGYTF
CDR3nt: TGTGCCAGCAGCCAAGACCCCTCCGGGGCTGGTGGCTACACCTTC

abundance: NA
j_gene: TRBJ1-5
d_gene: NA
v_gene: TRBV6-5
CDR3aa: CASSSRPGQETQHF
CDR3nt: TGTGCCAGCAGTTCCCGACCGGGACAAGAGACCCAGCATTTT

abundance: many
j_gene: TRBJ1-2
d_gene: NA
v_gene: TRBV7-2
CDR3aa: CASSQTGGGYTF
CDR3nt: TGTGCCAGCAGCCAAACAGGTGGTGGCTACACCTTC

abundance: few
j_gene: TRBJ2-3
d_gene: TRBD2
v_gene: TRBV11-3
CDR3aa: CASSLTSGRTAPDTQYF
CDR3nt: TGTGCCAGCAGCTTGACTAGCGGGAGGACAGCGCCAGATACGCAGTATTTT

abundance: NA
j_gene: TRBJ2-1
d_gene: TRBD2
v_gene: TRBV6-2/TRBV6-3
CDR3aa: CASSLGLAGGPPRDEQFF
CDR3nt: TGTGCCAGCAGTCTGGGCCTAGCGGGAGGGCCTCCCAGGGATGAGCAGTTCTTC

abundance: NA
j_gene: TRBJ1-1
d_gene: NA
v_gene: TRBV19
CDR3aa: CASSRPGMGTEAFF
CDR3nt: TGTGCCAGTAGTAGACCGGGCATGGGAACTGAAGCTTTCTTT

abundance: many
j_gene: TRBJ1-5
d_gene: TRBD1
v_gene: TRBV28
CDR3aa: CASSLGQGARKPQHF
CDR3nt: TGTGCCAGCAGTTTGGGACAGGGGGCGAGAAAGCCCCAGCATTTT

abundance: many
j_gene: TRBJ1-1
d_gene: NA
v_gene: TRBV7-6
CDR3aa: CASSFGRNTEAFF
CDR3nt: TGTGCCAGCAGCTTCGGCAGGAACACTGAAGCTTTCTTT

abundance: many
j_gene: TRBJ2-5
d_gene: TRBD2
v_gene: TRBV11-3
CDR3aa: CASSERTSGSETQYF
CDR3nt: TGTGCCAGCAGCGAACGGACTAGCGGGAGTGAGACCCAGTACTTC

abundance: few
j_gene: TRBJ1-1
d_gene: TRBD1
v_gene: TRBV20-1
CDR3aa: CSASVPGRGPRNTEAFF
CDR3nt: TGCAGTGCTAGTGTCCCCGGCAGGGGGCCGCGGAACACTGAAGCTTTCTTT